This TCR beta chain was documented in a study of blood T cell repertoires in COVID-19 (dated by TCRdb to 2020 to 2021). Looking at the study overall: Samples covering the acute and convalescent phases of COVID-19 were provided by collaborators in the United States, Italy and Spain. The material from the prospective study consisted of cDNA or gDNA derived from T cells, B-cell-depleted T cells, or PBMCs. Samples were obtained from the ongoing ImmuneRACE study (first 160 participants) and from 1,200 or so subjects provided by 6 global collaborators. Where available, HLA class I and class II types were taken from metadata supplied by the sample provider and were not determined by assay-based typing. Sample metadata almost always included a de-identified subject ID, COVID-19 status, age in years and sex. The dataset comprised deeply sampled blood TCRbeta repertoires from subjects exposed to, actively infected with, or recovered from COVID-19. The repertoires were released in a freely available public database meant as a resource for research on the immune response to SARS-CoV-2.

Of note for this clone: Its binding antigen is unknown. Per-base quality was not reported, and no clone a single base away is much larger than it.

The immunoSEQ Assay, a bias-controlled multiplex PCR, was used to amplify TCRbeta CDR3 regions from genomic DNA. Per the original workflow: The number of nucleated cells in each sample was estimated from the amplification of reference gene primers within the assay. To quantify the absolute abundance of each unique TCRbeta CDR3 rearrangement, sequence reads were collapsed and filtered. For each sample, productive Simpson clonality was calculated by taking the square root of Simpson's diversity index across productive rearrangements. TCRdb stores this immuneACCESS table with in-frame sequences only. Part of the clones is absent; in the studies checked, under half of the shortfall reflects unresolved V genes, and no reason is known for the rest. V and J calls plus clone size are reproduced from that table; the DNA served to infer D and trimming. The sample table shows about 240,000 clones, and roughly 80% are seen once. Clones ranked in the top ten supply 9.5% to 15% of the sample.

Study-wide conclusions, independent of this receptor: The quantity of clinical and demographic metadata differed by source and by participant and was supplied without curation.

From the germline V gene, CDR1 is MDHEN and CDR2 is SYDVKM. The CDR3, cysteine through phenylalanine, is 13 amino acids long. Of all the DNA, just the CDR3 is kept, 39 bases in frame from base 1. The germline ends are 12 bases apart after V is trimmed by 2 bases and J by 8 bases. The collaborating institutions used their own protocols to collect whole blood in K2EDTA tubes. Collaborator samples were shipped for TCRbeta analysis as frozen whole blood, isolated PBMCs, or DNA extracted from either sample type. Specimen: peripheral blood. The chain is made from TRBV28 and TRBJ1-2; a tentative D call is TRBD1 (5 bases match). The clonotype was recovered from a woman in her sixties with active or convalescent COVID-19. At the DNA level, the sequence is TGTGCCAGCAGTTTAATGACAGATAACGGCTACACCTTC. It translates as CASSLMTDNGYTF.